This T cell receptor beta chain was captured by sequencing in a study of blood T cell repertoires in COVID-19. Study background: Donors in the United States, Italy and Spain gave samples during acute or convalescent COVID-19. In each case, the material was cDNA or gDNA derived from T cells, B-cell-depleted T cells, or PBMCs.

Authors' methods: Amplified reference gene primers provided the basis for estimating nucleated cell counts. Measured with immunoSEQ multiplex PCR; TCRdb has only the in-frame clones, and not every one. V, J and clone size are taken as reported in that table, and D and trimming were inferred from the DNA itself. The sample carries about 15,000 clones, about four fifths recorded once. The germline V and J ends were trimmed by 5 bases and 5 bases, with 10 bases remaining between them. Germline V CDR1 and CDR2: GTSNPN, SVGIG (reference sequence). The CDR3 totals 12 residues. This TCR was sampled from a man in his fifties or sixties with acute or convalescent COVID-19. The sample was peripheral blood. The J gene is TRBJ2-4, the V gene TRBV30; D possibly corresponds to TRBD1 (6 bases). The CDR3 DNA is TGTGCCTGGTCGGGACAACAAAACATTCAGTACTTC. It is translated as CAWSGQQNIQYF.